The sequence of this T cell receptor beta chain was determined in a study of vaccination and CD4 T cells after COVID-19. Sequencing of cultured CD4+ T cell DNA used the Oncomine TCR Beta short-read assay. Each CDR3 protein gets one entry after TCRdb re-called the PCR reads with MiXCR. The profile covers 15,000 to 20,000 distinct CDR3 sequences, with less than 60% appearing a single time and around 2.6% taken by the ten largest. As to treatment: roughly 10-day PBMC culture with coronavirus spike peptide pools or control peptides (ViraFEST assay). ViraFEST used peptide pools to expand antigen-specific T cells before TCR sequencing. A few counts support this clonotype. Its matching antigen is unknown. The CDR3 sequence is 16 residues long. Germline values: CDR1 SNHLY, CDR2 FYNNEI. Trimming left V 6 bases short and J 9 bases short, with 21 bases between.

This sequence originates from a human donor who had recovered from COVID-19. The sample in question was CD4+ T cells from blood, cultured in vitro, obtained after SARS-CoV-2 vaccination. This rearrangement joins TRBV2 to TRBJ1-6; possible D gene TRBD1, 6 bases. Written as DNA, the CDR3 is TGTGCCAGCAGGCGTGTCCTAGGACAGCCAAGTTCACCCCTCCACTTT. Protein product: CASRRVLGQPSSPLHF.